This T cell receptor (beta chain) was profiled in a study of T cells in Graves' hyperthyroidism and ophthalmopathy. Regarding the study as a whole: Among thyroid clonotypes expanded above 0.001, most also appeared in blood.

Comment on this clonotype: Antigen unknown.

Amplification of TCR beta CDR3 regions was performed using RNA transcripts as template. Using the HTBI primer set, a first-round RT-PCR was run on the TCR CDR3. TCRdb re-called the multiplex PCR reads with MiXCR, one entry per CDR3 protein. The sample contains about 320,000 distinct CDR3 sequences, roughly 15% of which appear only once. Germline V gives CDR1 MDHEN, CDR2 SYDVKM. The CDR3 covers 13 residues. Trimming removed 7 bases at V and 5 bases at J, with 12 bases between. The definition of stable Graves' hyperthyroidism was no ophthalmopathy progression within 18 months. Pregnant or lactating patients were excluded, as were those with uncontrolled infection or other autoimmune disease.

Sequenced: blood. This sequence originates from a man aged 25-40 years with Graves' hyperthyroidism. This chain links TRBV28 with TRBJ1-5, with unresolved D. The CDR3, as DNA: TGTGCCAGCAAGGACCGACTTTATCAGCCCCAGCATTTT. Protein product: CASKDRLYQPQHF. Drawing the rest from reference TRBV28 and TRBJ1-5, the complete variable domain is DVKVTQSSRYLVKRTGEKVFLECVQDMDHENMFWYRQDPGLGLRLIYFSYDVKMKEKGDIPEGYSVSREKKERFSLILESASTNQTSMYLCASKDRLYQPQHFGDGTRLSIL.